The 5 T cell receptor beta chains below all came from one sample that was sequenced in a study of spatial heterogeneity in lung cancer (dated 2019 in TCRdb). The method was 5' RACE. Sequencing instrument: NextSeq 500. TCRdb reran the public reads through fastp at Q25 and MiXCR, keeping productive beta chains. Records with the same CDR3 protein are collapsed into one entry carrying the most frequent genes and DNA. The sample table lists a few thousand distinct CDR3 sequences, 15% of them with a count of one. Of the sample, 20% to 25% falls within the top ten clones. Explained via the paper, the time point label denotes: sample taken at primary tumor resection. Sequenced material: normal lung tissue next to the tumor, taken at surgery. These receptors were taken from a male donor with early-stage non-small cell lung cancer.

The CDR3 loop is CASSLAGGPRDEQYF. As DNA, the CDR3 is TGTGCCAGCAGCTTAGCGGGAGGGCCAAGAGACGAGCAGTACTTC. The chain joins TRBV7-2 to TRBJ2-7; 7 bases agree with TRBD2. The CDR3 has 15 amino acids. The germline CDR1 and CDR2 sequences are SGHTA and FQGNSA. The V segment lost 0 bases and the J segment 5 bases; nucleotides outside the gene matches: 7. The full variable domain, its missing parts supplied by reference TRBV7-2 and TRBJ2-7, is GAGVSQSPSNKVTEKGKDVELRCDPISGHTALYWYRQSLGQGLEFLIYFQGNSAPDKSGLPSDRFSAERTGGSVSTLTIQRTQQEDSAVYLCASSLAGGPRDEQYFGPGTRLTVT.

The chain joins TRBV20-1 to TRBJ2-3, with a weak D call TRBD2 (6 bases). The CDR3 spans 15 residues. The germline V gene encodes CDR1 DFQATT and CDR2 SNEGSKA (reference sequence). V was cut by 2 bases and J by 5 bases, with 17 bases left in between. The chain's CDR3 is CSARTYSGGGDTQYF. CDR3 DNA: TGCAGTGCTAGAACGTATTCTGGGGGAGGAGATACGCAGTATTTT.

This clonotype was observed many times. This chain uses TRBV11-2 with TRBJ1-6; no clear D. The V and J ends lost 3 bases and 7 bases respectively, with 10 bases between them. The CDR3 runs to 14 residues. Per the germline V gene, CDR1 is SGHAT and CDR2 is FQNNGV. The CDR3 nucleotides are TGTGCCAGCAGCTTTTCCCAGTTGAATTCACCCCTCCACTTT. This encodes CASSFSQLNSPLHF.

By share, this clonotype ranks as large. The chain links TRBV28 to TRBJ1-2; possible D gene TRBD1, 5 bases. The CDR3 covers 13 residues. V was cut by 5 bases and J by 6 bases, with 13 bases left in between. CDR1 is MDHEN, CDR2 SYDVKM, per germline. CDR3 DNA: TGTGCCAGCAGTAAGGACACTGGGCATGGCTACACCTTC. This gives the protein CASSKDTGHGYTF.

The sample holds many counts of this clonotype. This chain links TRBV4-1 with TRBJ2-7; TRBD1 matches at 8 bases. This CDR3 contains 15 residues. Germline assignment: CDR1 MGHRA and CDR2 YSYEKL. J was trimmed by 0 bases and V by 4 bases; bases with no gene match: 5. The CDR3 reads CASSLRQGTSYEQYF. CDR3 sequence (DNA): TGCGCCAGCAGCCTCAGACAGGGGACCTCCTACGAGCAGTACTTC.